This TCR beta chain was sequenced for a study of PD-1 blockade in classical Hodgkin lymphoma. About the research overall: Every 2 weeks, patients had 3 mg/kg nivolumab intravenously. Whole-study findings and limits: Lower baseline TCR diversity marked trial partial responders and progressors. Individuals initiating nivolumab under 1 year after ASCT were excluded.

This clone has a handful of counts. The target antigen is unknown. Sequencing was performed with immunoSEQ multiplex PCR; in TCRdb, only in-frame clones are kept and a portion is missing. The repertoire holds about 20,000 clones, roughly 84% seen once, with around 7% in the top ten. The time point is: cycle 4 day 1 (C4D1), after more than 5 weeks of nivolumab. Every patient relapsed after autologous stem cell transplantation, and brentuximab vedotin exposure varied. After thawing, PBMCs were subjected to magnetic negative selection to isolate CD8+ T cells. Best response was recorded as complete response, partial response or progressive disease. Germline CDR1 reads LGHNA; CDR2 reads YNFKEQ. V lost 0 bases and J lost 6, with 6 bases in between. The CDR3 is 13 amino acids.

The sample was CD8+ T cells from blood, taken before the fourth cycle of nivolumab. The receptor was isolated from a human donor with classical Hodgkin lymphoma. The chain couples TRBV4-2 to TRBJ1-5; D unresolved. The CDR3 nucleotides are TGTGCCAGCAGCCAAGACGGATTTCAGCCCCAGCATTTT. Protein sequence: CASSQDGFQPQHF.